Presented here are 27 T cell receptor beta chains from one specimen sequenced in a study of blood T cell repertoires in COVID-19. Only in-frame clones appear in the TCRdb table, and some are missing; sequencing was by immunoSEQ multiplex PCR. This sample carries 300,000 to 450,000 clones, roughly 86% of them seen once, and the ten largest clones take 8.5% to 12%. What was sequenced was peripheral blood. The receptors stem from a woman in her 30s with COVID-19, enrolled during active disease.

The chain couples TRBV30 to TRBJ2-7; a weak D match, TRBD1 (5 bases). The CDR3 consists of 14 residues. Germline loops: CDR1 GTSNPN, CDR2 SVGIG (reference sequence). V lost 2 bases, J lost 2 bases, and 13 bases lay in between. The CDR3 region has the DNA TGTGCCTGGAGTCGGGCAGGGTGGCCCTACGAGCAGTACTTC. Protein: CAWSRAGWPYEQYF.

The chain joins TRBV11-2 to TRBJ1-1; D not certain. This CDR3 is 14 amino acids long. Trimming cost V 3 bases and J 0 bases, with 8 bases left between them. CDR1 is SGHAT, CDR2 FQNNGV, per germline. CDR3 in amino acids: CASSLLFMNTEAFF. The CDR3 DNA is TGTGCCAGCAGCTTGTTGTTTATGAACACTGAAGCTTTCTTT.

The rearrangement joins TRBV6-5 to TRBJ1-1, with TRBD1 matching 7 bases. Germline-derived CDR1 and CDR2 are MNHEY and SVGAGI. Germline trimming cut 6 bases from V and 11 bases from J; bases unmatched to any gene: 12. The CDR3 sequence is 13 residues long. The CDR3 is CASSHRDSLIAFF. The CDR3 nucleotides read TGTGCCAGCAGCCACCGGGACAGCCTCATTGCTTTCTTT.

V is TRBV3-1 (or the pseudogene TRBV3-2) and J is TRBJ2-5; 14 bases are a match to TRBD2. V dropped 3 bases and J dropped 4; count of bases not matched to a gene: 4. The CDR3 loop spans 16 amino acids. Per the germline V gene, CDR1 is LGHDT and CDR2 is YNNKEL (reference sequence). This CDR3 reads CASSQAGLAGVETQYF. The CDR3 region has the DNA TGTGCCAGCAGCCAGGCGGGACTAGCGGGAGTAGAGACCCAGTACTTC.

The V gene is TRBV7-2, the J gene TRBJ1-5; D is unclear. This CDR3 is built from 12 residues. Germline V gives CDR1 SGHTA, CDR2 FQGNSA. V was cut by 5 bases and J by 4 bases, with 6 bases left in between. CDR3: CASSPENQPQHF. The CDR3 nucleotides are TGTGCCAGCAGCCCGGAGAATCAGCCCCAGCATTTT.

V and J are TRBV28 and TRBJ1-5; maybe TRBD1 (5 bases). V was trimmed by 10 bases and J by 0 bases, leaving 10 bases between them. The CDR3 has 13 residues. The germline V gene has CDR1 MDHEN and CDR2 SYDVKM. CDR3 in amino acids: CAIRDSSNQPQHF. The CDR3 nucleotides are TGTGCCATCCGAGACAGTAGCAATCAGCCCCAGCATTTT.

J is TRBJ1-2 and V is TRBV9; no reliable D call. Germline CDR1 and CDR2: SGDLS and YYNGEE. The CDR3 has 14 residues. V lost 0 bases to trimming and J lost 10 bases, with 16 bases between them. The chain's CDR3 is CASSVEVERLNYTF. CDR3 DNA sequence: TGTGCCAGCAGCGTAGAAGTCGAGAGATTAAACTACACCTTC.

The chain employs TRBV7-8 and TRBJ2-1; D not certain. Trimming left V 1 base short and J 2 bases short, with 6 bases between. This CDR3 spans 14 amino acids. CDR1 is SGHVS and CDR2 is FQNEAQ in the germline V gene. The CDR3 DNA follows: TGTGCCAGCAGCTTAGGCCTAGCCTACAATGAGCAGTTCTTC. Translated, it gives CASSLGLAYNEQFF.

This chain connects TRBV28 to TRBJ2-5, with TRBD2 matching 11 bases. Germline CDR1 MDHEN, CDR2 SYDVKM. V shed 8 bases, J shed 4 bases, and the junction held 6 bases outside the gene matches. The CDR3 is 14 amino acids. The CDR3: CASGTSGSLETQYF. The CDR3 region has the DNA TGTGCCAGCGGAACTAGCGGGAGTTTAGAGACCCAGTACTTC. Full variable domain (outside the CDR3, taken from reference TRBV28 and TRBJ2-5): DVKVTQSSRYLVKRTGEKVFLECVQDMDHENMFWYRQDPGLGLRLIYFSYDVKMKEKGDIPEGYSVSREKKERFSLILESASTNQTSMYLCASGTSGSLETQYFGPGTRLLVL.

The genes are TRBV4-2 and TRBJ2-7, with D perhaps matching TRBD2 (5 bases). The CDR3 runs 14 residues. The ends were cut back, 1 base at V and 2 bases at J, with 9 bases in the middle. Germline V CDR1 and CDR2: LGHNA, YNFKEQ. CDR3 DNA sequence: TGTGCCAGCAGCCAAGTGGACGGGACCTACGAGCAGTACTTC. Residues: CASSQVDGTYEQYF.

A few counts support this clone. This chain links TRBV2 with TRBJ1-5, with TRBD1 matching over 8 bases. Trimming removed 7 bases from V and 5 bases from J; junction bases left unmatched: 4. The CDR3 length is 13 residues. Germline V lookup: CDR1 SNHLY, CDR2 FYNNEI. The CDR3 DNA follows: TGTGCCAGCATCCCGGACAGGGATCAGCCCCAGCATTTT. This sequence encodes CASIPDRDQPQHF.

V usage is TRBV10-1 and J usage is TRBJ2-3, with D perhaps matching TRBD2 (6 bases). V dropped 4 bases and J dropped 4 bases, with 15 bases sitting between them. Germline V gives CDR1 WNHNN, CDR2 SYGVQD (reference sequence). The CDR3 runs 15 residues. The DNA of the CDR3 is TGCGCCAGCAGTGTTAGCGGCTCCAGGCCAGATACGCAGTATTTT. It translates to CASSVSGSRPDTQYF.

The chain carries TRBV5-1 and TRBJ2-7; TRBD2 matches 7 bases. Germline V CDR1 and CDR2: SGHRS, YFSETQ. The CDR3 consists of 14 residues. The V segment lost 4 bases and the J segment 3 bases; nucleotides outside the gene matches: 7. The CDR3 loop reads CASSPSGTHYEQYF. The CDR3 region has the DNA TGCGCCAGCAGCCCCAGCGGGACTCACTACGAGCAGTACTTC.

This chain uses TRBV14 with TRBJ1-1, with D perhaps matching TRBD1 (6 bases). Looked up from germline, CDR1 is SGHDN and CDR2 is FVKESK. The CDR3 loop spans 12 amino acids. V was pared by 6 bases and J by 7 bases, with 12 bases between. This chain's CDR3 is CASSRDTLEAFF. As DNA, the CDR3 is TGTGCCAGCAGTCGGGACACCCTTGAAGCTTTCTTT.

In the case of this clone: Other nucleotide sequences in the sample specify the same CDR3. This chain links TRBV6-4 with TRBJ2-1; TRBD2 might be the D (6 bases). CDR3 size: 13 residues. Germline CDR1 reads MRHNA; CDR2 reads SNTAGT. V dropped 5 bases and J dropped 4 bases, with 9 bases sitting between them. The CDR3 DNA reads TGTGCCAGCAGTTTGGGACTTTACAATGAGCAGTTCTTC. It translates to CASSLGLYNEQFF.

The chain has TRBV7-2 and TRBJ2-2; 7 nucleotides agree with TRBD2. The CDR3 is made up of 17 amino acids. The junction had 9 bases not matched to a gene; V was cut back by 2 bases and J by 3 bases. Germline V gives CDR1 SGHTA, CDR2 FQGNSA. CDR3 amino acids: CASSLPQTSQHTGELFF. The DNA for the CDR3 is TGTGCCAGCAGCTTACCCCAGACTAGCCAGCACACCGGGGAGCTGTTTTTT.

This chain links TRBV4-1 with TRBJ1-1; the match to TRBD1 covers 8 bases. The V segment lost 1 base and the J segment 1 base; nucleotides outside the gene matches: 8. Germline V gene lookup returns CDR1 MGHRA and CDR2 YSYEKL. The CDR3 consists of 17 residues. CDR3 nucleotide sequence: TGCGCCAGCAGCCAAGTGGCAGGGGGCGCAAGGAACACTGAAGCTTTCTTT. Amino acid sequence: CASSQVAGGARNTEAFF.

Concerning this clone: One end of the junction does not line up with germline, which may come from a read error. The sample carries other DNA sequences with the same CDR3. The chain couples TRBV12-3 or TRBV12-4 to TRBJ2-7; 11 bases match TRBD2. The CDR3 contains 13 residues. This CDR3 is CASRLAGGYEQYF. The CDR3 DNA follows: TGTGCCAGCAGATTAGCGGGAGGGTACGAGCAGTACTTC.

Details on this clone: This sequence may be a read error, since a much larger clone differs from it by one base. V gene TRBV6-5 combines with J gene TRBJ1-2; TRBD1 is a possible D gene (5 bases). Per the germline V gene, CDR1 is MNHEY and CDR2 is SVGAGI. There are 12 residues in the CDR3. V was cut by 6 bases and J by 5 bases, with 10 bases left in between. The DNA of the CDR3 is TGTGCCAGCAGCCAAGACAGATATGGCTACACCTTC. It is translated as CASSQDRYGYTF.

This clone was observed once. The chain links TRBV6-5 to TRBJ2-4; D call uncertain. The CDR3 consists of 14 residues. V dropped 8 bases and J dropped 1 base, with 12 bases sitting between them. Germline V CDR1 and CDR2: MNHEY, SVGAGI. CDR3 amino acids: CASQERWAKNIQYF. CDR3 sequence (DNA): TGTGCCAGCCAAGAGAGATGGGCCAAAAACATTCAGTACTTC.

This sequence joins TRBV7-6 and TRBJ2-7; 8 bases agree with TRBD1. The germline V gene encodes CDR1 SGHVS and CDR2 FNYEAQ. The junction had 14 bases not matched to a gene; V was cut back by 5 bases and J by 2 bases. This CDR3 comprises 17 residues. Here the CDR3 DNA reads TGTGCCAGCAGCCTAAGGCCAAGACAGGGGTTTCCCTACGAGCAGTACTTC. This translates into CASSLRPRQGFPYEQYF.

The rearrangement joins TRBV5-8 to TRBJ2-6; perhaps TRBD1 as D (5 bases). Deletions cut 4 bases from V and 3 bases from J, with 11 bases between. The CDR3 extends over 15 amino acids. Germline assignment: CDR1 SGHTS and CDR2 YDEGEE. The CDR3 sequence: CASSTTTVGANVLTF. In DNA form, the CDR3 reads TGTGCCAGCAGCACAACGACAGTTGGGGCCAACGTCCTGACTTTC.

In its sample, this clone was seen once. The chain links TRBV9 to TRBJ2-1; 7 nucleotides match TRBD2. The trim removed 4 bases at V and 5 bases at J, leaving 3 bases unmatched. Germline V gene sequence: CDR1 SGDLS, CDR2 YYNGEE. The CDR3 contains 13 residues. The CDR3: CASSSLADNEQFF. DNA for the CDR3: TGTGCCAGCAGCTCCCTAGCGGACAATGAGCAGTTCTTC.

The chain combines TRBV3-1 (or the pseudogene TRBV3-2) with TRBJ2-6; 11 bases align to TRBD2. The length of the CDR3 is 18 residues. Germline trimming cut 4 bases from V and 3 bases from J; bases unmatched to any gene: 8. Per germline, CDR1 LGHDT and CDR2 YNNKEL (reference sequence). This CDR3 reads CASSPHSGRAYGANVLTF. In DNA form, the CDR3 reads TGTGCCAGCAGCCCCCATAGCGGGAGGGCCTATGGGGCCAACGTCCTGACTTTC.

The rearrangement uses TRBV25-1 and TRBJ2-1, with 11 bases fitting TRBD2. CDR3 length equals 17 residues. Per germline, CDR1 MGHDK and CDR2 SYGVNS. The V gene end was trimmed by 1 base and the J gene end by 0 bases; junction bases not matched to a gene: 2. The CDR3 DNA sequence: TGTGCCAGCAGTGAATCTACTAGCGGGAGCTCCTACAATGAGCAGTTCTTC. It codes for CASSESTSGSSYNEQFF.

The chain links TRBV14 to TRBJ2-7; TRBD1 agrees at 9 bases. This CDR3 is built from 15 residues. The germline V gene has CDR1 SGHDN and CDR2 FVKESK. V trimming: 3 bases; J trimming: 5 bases; junction bases outside the gene matches: 8. In DNA, the CDR3 is TGTGCCAGCAGCCAGCCGGGACAGGGAGGCCACGAGCAGTACTTC. Translated: CASSQPGQGGHEQYF.

The V and J genes are TRBV9 and TRBJ1-3; tentatively, D is TRBD1 (6 bases). The CDR3 loop spans 17 amino acids. Trimming cost V 3 bases and J 2 bases, with 18 bases left between them. CDR1 SGDLS and CDR2 YYNGEE come from the germline V gene. The CDR3 here is CASSAGRQGTPGNTIYF. The CDR3 region has the DNA TGTGCCAGCAGCGCCGGGCGGCAGGGGACGCCTGGAAACACCATATATTTT.